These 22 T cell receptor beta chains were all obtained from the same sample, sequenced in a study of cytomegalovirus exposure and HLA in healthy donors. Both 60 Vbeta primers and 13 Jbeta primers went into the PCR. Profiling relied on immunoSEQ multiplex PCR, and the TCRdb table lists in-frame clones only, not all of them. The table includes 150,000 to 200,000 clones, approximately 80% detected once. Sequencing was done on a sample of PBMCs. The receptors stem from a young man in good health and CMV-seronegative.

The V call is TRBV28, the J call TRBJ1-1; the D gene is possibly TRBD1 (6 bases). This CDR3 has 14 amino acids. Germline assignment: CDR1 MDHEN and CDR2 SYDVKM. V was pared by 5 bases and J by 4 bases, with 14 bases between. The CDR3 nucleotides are TGTGCCAGCAGTCCCCGGACAGCAGGCACTGAAGCTTTCTTT. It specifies CASSPRTAGTEAFF.

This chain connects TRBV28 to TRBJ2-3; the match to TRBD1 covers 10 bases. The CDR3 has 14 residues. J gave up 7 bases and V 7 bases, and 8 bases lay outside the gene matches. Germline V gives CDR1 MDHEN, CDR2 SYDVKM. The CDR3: CASNPGQGINTQYF. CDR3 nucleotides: TGTGCCAGCAACCCGGGACAGGGGATAAATACGCAGTATTTT. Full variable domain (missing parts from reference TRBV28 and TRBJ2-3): DVKVTQSSRYLVKRTGEKVFLECVQDMDHENMFWYRQDPGLGLRLIYFSYDVKMKEKGDIPEGYSVSREKKERFSLILESASTNQTSMYLCASNPGQGINTQYFGPGTRLTVL.

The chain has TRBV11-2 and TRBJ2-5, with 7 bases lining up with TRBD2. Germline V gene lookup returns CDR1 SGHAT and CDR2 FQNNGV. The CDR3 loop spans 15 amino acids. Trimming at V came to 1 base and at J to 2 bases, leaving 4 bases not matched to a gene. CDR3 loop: CASSLGAGEQETQYF. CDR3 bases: TGTGCCAGCAGCTTAGGCGCGGGGGAGCAAGAGACCCAGTACTTC.

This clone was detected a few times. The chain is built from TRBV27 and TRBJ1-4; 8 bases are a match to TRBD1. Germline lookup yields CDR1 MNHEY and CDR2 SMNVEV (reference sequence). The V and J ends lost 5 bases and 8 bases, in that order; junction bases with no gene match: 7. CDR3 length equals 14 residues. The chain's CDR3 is CASSPQGVGEKLFF. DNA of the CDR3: TGTGCCAGCAGTCCACAGGGGGTAGGGGAAAAACTGTTTTTT.

The DNA for the CDR3 is TGTGCCAGCACCGGTGGAGCTCCTAGCACAGATACGCAGTATTTT. Its protein product is CASTGGAPSTDTQYF. The chain joins TRBV6-4 to TRBJ2-3; D not certain. CDR1 is MRHNA, CDR2 SNTAGT, per germline. The CDR3 length is 15 residues. V was shortened by 7 bases and J by 0 bases, with 14 bases between the two germline ends.

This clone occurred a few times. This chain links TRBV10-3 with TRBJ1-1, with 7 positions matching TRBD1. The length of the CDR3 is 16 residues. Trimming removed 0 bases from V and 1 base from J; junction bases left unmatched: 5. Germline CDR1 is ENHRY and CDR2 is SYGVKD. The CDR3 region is CAISESGDRANTEAFF. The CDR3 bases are TGTGCCATCAGTGAGTCAGGGGACAGAGCGAACACTGAAGCTTTCTTT.

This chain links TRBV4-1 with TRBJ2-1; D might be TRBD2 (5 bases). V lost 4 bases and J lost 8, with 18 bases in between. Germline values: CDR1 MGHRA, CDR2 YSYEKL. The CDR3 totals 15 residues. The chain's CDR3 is CASSLRWASPDEQFF. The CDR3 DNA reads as TGCGCCAGCAGCCTGCGATGGGCTAGCCCCGATGAGCAGTTCTTC.

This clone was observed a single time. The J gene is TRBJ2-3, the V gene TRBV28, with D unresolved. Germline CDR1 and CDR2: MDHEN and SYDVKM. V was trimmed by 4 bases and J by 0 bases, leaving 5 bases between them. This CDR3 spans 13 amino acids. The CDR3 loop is CASSSYSTDTQYF. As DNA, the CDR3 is TGTGCCAGCAGTTCCTATAGCACAGATACGCAGTATTTT.

This CDR3 is CASSSASGGDNEQFF. CDR3 DNA sequence: TGTGCCAGCAGTTCAGCTTCAGGGGGTGACAATGAGCAGTTCTTC. This chain joins TRBV28 and TRBJ2-1; 7 nucleotides align to TRBD1. CDR1 and CDR2 (germline): MDHEN, SYDVKM. The CDR3 sequence is 15 residues long. The V and J ends lost 4 bases and 5 bases, in that order; junction bases with no gene match: 8.

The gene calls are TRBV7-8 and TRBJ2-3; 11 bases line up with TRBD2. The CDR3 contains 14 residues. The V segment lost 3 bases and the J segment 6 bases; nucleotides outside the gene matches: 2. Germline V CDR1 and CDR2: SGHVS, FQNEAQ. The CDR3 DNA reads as TGTGCCAGCAGCTTCGGGACTAGCGGTGATACGCAGTATTTT. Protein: CASSFGTSGDTQYF.

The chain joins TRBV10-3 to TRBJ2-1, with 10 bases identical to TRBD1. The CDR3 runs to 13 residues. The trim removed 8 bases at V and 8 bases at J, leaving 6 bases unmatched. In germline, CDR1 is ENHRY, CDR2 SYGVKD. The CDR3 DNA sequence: TGTGCCATCTCCCGGGACAGGGGAGATGAGCAGTTCTTC. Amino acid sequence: CAISRDRGDEQFF.

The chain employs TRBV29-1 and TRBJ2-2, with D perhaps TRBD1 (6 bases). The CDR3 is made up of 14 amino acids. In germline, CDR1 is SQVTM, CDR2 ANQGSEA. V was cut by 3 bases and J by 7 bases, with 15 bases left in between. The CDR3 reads CSVEAQETGGELFF. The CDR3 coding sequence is TGCAGCGTTGAGGCTCAAGAGACAGGCGGGGAGCTGTTTTTT.

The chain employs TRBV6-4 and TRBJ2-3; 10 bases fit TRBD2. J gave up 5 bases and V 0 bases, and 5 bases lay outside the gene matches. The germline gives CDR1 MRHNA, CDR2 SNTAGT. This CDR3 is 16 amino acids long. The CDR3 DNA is TGTGCCAGCAGTGACTCGCCAGCGGGGGGGCAAGATACGCAGTATTTT. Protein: CASSDSPAGGQDTQYF.

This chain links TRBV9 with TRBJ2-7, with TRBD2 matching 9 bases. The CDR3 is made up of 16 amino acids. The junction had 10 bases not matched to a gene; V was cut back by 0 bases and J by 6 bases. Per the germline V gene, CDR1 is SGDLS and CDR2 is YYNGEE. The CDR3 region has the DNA TGTGCCAGCAGCGTAGGTAGGCGGGAGGGACCAGTCGAGCAGTACTTC. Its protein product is CASSVGRREGPVEQYF.

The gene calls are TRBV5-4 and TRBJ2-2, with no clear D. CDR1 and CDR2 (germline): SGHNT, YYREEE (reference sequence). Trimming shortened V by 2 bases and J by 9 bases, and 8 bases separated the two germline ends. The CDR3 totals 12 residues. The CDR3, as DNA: TGTGCCAGCAGCTTCGGAGTTAGGGAGCTGTTTTTT. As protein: CASSFGVRELFF.

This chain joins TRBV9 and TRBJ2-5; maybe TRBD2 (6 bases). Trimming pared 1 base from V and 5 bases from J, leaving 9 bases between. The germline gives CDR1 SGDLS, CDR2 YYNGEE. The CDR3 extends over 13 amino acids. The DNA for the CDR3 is TGTGCCAGCAGCGTACCGGGGGTGGAGACCCAGTACTTC. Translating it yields CASSVPGVETQYF. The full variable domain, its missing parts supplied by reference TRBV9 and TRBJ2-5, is DSGVTQTPKHLITATGQRVTLRCSPRSGDLSVYWYQQSLDQGLQFLIQYYNGEERAKGNILERFSAQQFPDLHSELNLSSLELGDSALYFCASSVPGVETQYFGPGTRLLVL.

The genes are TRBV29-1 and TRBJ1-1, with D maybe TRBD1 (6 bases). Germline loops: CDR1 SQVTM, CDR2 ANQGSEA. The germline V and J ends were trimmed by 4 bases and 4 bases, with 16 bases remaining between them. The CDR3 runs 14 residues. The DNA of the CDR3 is TGCAGCGTTGCCCCCGGGACAAAGGGCACTGAAGCTTTCTTT. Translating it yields CSVAPGTKGTEAFF.

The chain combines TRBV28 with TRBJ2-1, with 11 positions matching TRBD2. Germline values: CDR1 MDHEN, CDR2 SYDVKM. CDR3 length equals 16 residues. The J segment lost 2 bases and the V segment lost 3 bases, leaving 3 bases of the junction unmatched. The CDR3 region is CASSLLAGGTYNEQFF. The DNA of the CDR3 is TGTGCCAGCAGTTTGCTAGCGGGAGGAACCTACAATGAGCAGTTCTTC.

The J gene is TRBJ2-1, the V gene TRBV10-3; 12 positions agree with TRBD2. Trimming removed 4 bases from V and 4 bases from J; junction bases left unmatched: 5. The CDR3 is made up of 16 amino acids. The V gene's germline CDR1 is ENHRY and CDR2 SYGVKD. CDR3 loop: CAISALTSGGYNEQFF. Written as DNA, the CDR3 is TGTGCCATCAGTGCCCTTACTAGCGGGGGGTACAATGAGCAGTTCTTC.

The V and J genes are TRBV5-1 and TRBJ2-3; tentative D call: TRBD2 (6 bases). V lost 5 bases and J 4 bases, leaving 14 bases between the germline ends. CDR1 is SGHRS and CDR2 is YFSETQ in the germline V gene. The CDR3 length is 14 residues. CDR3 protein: CASREGNQADTQYF. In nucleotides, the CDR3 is TGCGCCAGCAGGGAGGGCAATCAGGCAGATACGCAGTATTTT.

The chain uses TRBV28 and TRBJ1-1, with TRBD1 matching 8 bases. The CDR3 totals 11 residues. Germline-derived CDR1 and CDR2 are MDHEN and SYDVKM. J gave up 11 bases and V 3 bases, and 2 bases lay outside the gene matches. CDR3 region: CASSFTGGAFF. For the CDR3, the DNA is TGTGCCAGCAGTTTCACAGGGGGGGCTTTCTTT.

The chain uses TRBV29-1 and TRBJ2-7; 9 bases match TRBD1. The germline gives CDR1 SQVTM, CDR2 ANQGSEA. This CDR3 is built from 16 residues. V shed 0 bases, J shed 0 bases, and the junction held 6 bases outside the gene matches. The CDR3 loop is CSVEDLGTGTSYEQYF. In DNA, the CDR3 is TGCAGCGTTGAAGATCTTGGGACAGGGACCTCCTACGAGCAGTACTTC.